This T cell receptor beta chain was retrieved from a study of cytomegalovirus exposure and HLA in healthy donors. Germline V gene lookup returns CDR1 SGHAT and CDR2 FQDESV (reference sequence). Trimming removed 5 bases at V and 9 bases at J, with 14 bases between. The CDR3 extends over 13 amino acids. Remarks on this clone: Its antigen is currently unknown.

Only in-frame clones appear in the TCRdb table, and some are missing; sequencing was by immunoSEQ multiplex PCR. The sample holds roughly 56,000 clones, approximately 92% seen once. Findings of the study overall: Rare TCR sequences dominated, though some public TCRs recurred in many donors. Researchers catalogued about 160 TCR beta chains as cytomegalovirus-associated. The classifier was said to identify cytomegalovirus status with high specificity and sensitivity.

This chain joins TRBV11-1 and TRBJ1-5; D perhaps matches TRBD1 (5 bases). The TCR originated in a man aged 18 to 30 in good health and CMV-seronegative. Material for sequencing was PBMCs. Here the CDR3 reads CASSHNPRGPQHF. CDR3 coding DNA: TGTGCCAGCAGCCACAACCCAAGGGGGCCCCAGCATTTT.